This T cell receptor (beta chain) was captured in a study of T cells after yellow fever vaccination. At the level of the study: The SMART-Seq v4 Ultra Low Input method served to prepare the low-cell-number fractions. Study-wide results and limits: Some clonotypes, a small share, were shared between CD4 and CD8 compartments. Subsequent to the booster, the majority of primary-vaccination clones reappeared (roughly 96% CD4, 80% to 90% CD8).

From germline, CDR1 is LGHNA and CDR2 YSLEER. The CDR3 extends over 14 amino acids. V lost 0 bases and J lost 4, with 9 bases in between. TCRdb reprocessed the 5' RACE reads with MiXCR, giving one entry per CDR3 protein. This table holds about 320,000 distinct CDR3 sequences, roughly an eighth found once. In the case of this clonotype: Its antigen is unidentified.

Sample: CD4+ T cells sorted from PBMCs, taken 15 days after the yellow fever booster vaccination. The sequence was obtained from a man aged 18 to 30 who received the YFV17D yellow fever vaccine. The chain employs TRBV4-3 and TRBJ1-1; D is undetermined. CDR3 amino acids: CASSQDGRGTEAFF. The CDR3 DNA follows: TGCGCCAGCAGCCAAGACGGGCGAGGCACTGAAGCTTTCTTT.